A selection of T cell receptor beta chains follows, all from one sample in a study of T-cell reconstitution after alpha-beta-depleted transplantation in children. A single record per CDR3 protein comes from TCRdb applying MiXCR to the PCR reads. The sample includes a few hundred thousand distinct CDR3 sequences, 10% to 13% seen only once; the top ten take 2% to 3%. Sequenced here: PBMCs from the stem cell graft donor, sampled from the stem cell graft. Source of these receptors: a human donor who donated a stem cell graft to a child with acute lymphoblastic leukemia. The CDR3 runs from the conserved cysteine through the conserved F or W. The D gene is left open where the match is weak. Clone sizes are given selectively: once, few, many, or a class where the clone is expanded.

TRBV27,many,-,TRBJ2-5,CASSREGETQYF,TGTGCCAGCAGTAGAGAAGGGGAGACCCAGTACTTC
TRBV7-9,-,TRBD2,TRBJ2-1,CASSGGTSGRRNEQFF,TGTGCCAGCAGCGGAGGGACTAGCGGGAGGAGGAATGAGCAGTTCTTC
TRBV5-1,medium-sized,TRBD1,TRBJ1-4,CASSAGQGRMNEKLFF,TGCGCCAGCAGCGCGGGACAGGGCCGTATGAATGAAAAACTGTTTTTT
TRBV20-1,few,-,TRBJ2-1,CSARYFDRRTTYNEQFF,TGCAGTGCTAGGTACTTTGACAGGAGAACCACCTACAATGAGCAGTTCTTC
TRBV7-9,many,-,TRBJ1-1,CASSLVIGSGYTEAFF,TGTGCCAGCAGCTTAGTAATTGGGAGTGGTTACACTGAAGCTTTCTTT
TRBV4-1,many,-,TRBJ2-1,CASSPTGTRANNEQFF,TGCGCCAGCAGCCCGACCGGGACCAGAGCTAACAATGAGCAGTTCTTC
TRBV7-2,-,TRBD1,TRBJ1-5,CASSPGQGQPQHF,TGTGCCAGCAGCCCGGGACAGGGGCAGCCCCAGCATTTT
TRBV2,-,-,TRBJ2-7,CASNGGNSYEQYF,TGTGCCAGCAACGGAGGTAACTCCTACGAGCAGTACTTC
TRBV5-1,many,TRBD1,TRBJ1-1,CASSLLAGGNTEAFF,TGCGCCAGCAGCTTGTTGGCAGGGGGCAACACTGAAGCTTTCTTT
TRBV11-3,many,TRBD2,TRBJ2-1,CASSLIAGGNEQFF,TGTGCCAGCAGCTTAATAGCGGGAGGCAATGAGCAGTTCTTC
TRBV20-1,few,-,TRBJ2-7,CSASEGGYTTYEQYF,TGCAGTGCTAGTGAGGGCGGCTACACCACCTACGAGCAGTACTTC
TRBV10-3,many,TRBD1,TRBJ1-4,CAISGTGKPEKLFF,TGTGCCATCAGTGGGACAGGGAAACCTGAAAAACTGTTTTTT
TRBV2,few,-,TRBJ2-5,CASTIGGETQYF,TGTGCCAGCACGATCGGGGGAGAGACCCAGTACTTC
TRBV7-9,many,TRBD1,TRBJ2-7,CASSPWDRGNEQYF,TGTGCCAGCAGCCCCTGGGACAGGGGAAACGAGCAGTACTTC
TRBV29-1,few,TRBD2,TRBJ2-1,CSVEDTSGEQFF,TGCAGCGTTGAGGATACTAGCGGTGAGCAGTTCTTC
TRBV7-2,few,TRBD2,TRBJ2-5,CASSPSGSGGKTQYF,TGTGCCAGCAGCCCGAGCGGGAGCGGCGGAAAGACCCAGTACTTC
TRBV24-1,few,TRBD2,TRBJ2-1,CATSEPGTSDRSSYNEQFF,TGTGCCACCAGTGAGCCAGGGACTAGCGATAGGAGCTCCTACAATGAGCAGTTCTTC
TRBV7-2,few,-,TRBJ2-1,CASSLAFGPEQFF,TGTGCCAGCAGCTTAGCGTTCGGACCTGAGCAGTTCTTC
TRBV7-2,few,TRBD1,TRBJ1-1,CASSFVGTGRTEAFF,TGTGCCAGCAGCTTCGTCGGGACAGGGCGAACTGAAGCTTTCTTT
TRBV7-3,-,-,TRBJ2-3,CASSPDRESTDTQYF,TGTGCCAGCAGCCCGGATAGGGAGAGCACAGATACGCAGTATTTT
TRBV20-1,-,-,TRBJ2-3,CSASVTVSTDTQYF,TGCAGTGCTAGTGTCACCGTCAGCACAGATACGCAGTATTTT
TRBV20-1,few,TRBD1,TRBJ1-1,CSARIPSQTGPTEAFF,TGCAGTGCTAGAATCCCCTCCCAGACAGGGCCAACTGAAGCTTTCTTT